This T cell receptor beta chain was obtained from a study of cytomegalovirus exposure and HLA in healthy donors. Whole-study results and caveats: Association of 15,000 to 20,000 TCR beta sequences with HLA alleles was found at 0.05 false discovery rate in a later analysis. Later analysis associated a missense DCLRE1C variant with TCR beta V- and J-gene trimming. Investigators reported around 150 TCR beta chains as tied to cytomegalovirus.

V trimming: 4 bases; J trimming: 3 bases; junction bases outside the gene matches: 1. Germline values: CDR1 MNHEY, CDR2 SVGAGI. CDR3 length: 13 residues. The PCR used 60 Vbeta and 13 Jbeta primers. TCRdb's copy holds only in-frame clones and misses some; the assay was immunoSEQ multiplex PCR. The sample lists 95,000 to 150,000 clones; 65% to 85% were seen once. This clone showed up just a few times. Antigen specificity is unknown. Sequenced material: PBMCs. This sequence was found in a woman between 35 and 50 years old in good health and CMV-seropositive. The V call is TRBV6-5, the J call TRBJ2-7, with 9 bases aligning to TRBD1. The CDR3 coding sequence is TGTGCCAGCAGTTTGGGACAGGGCTACGAGCAGTACTTC. Translated, it gives CASSLGQGYEQYF.